Below, 9 T cell receptor beta chains from the same sample are listed, as sequenced in a study of T-cell memory formation after mild COVID-19. One entry per CDR3 protein, called by TCRdb with MiXCR from the 5' RACE reads. The table has around 450,000 distinct CDR3 sequences, 20% seen once; the top ten hold roughly 8.4%. What was sequenced was PBMCs or a T cell subset sorted from them (not recorded which). Source of these receptors: an adult woman who had mild COVID-19 (a few samples of this study predate the infection). Cell type and time point are not known.

The CDR3 DNA sequence: TGTGCCAGCAGTGCCTTACAGGGGGCATACGAGCAGTACTTC. Its protein is CASSALQGAYEQYF. J is TRBJ2-7 and V is TRBV6-5, with TRBD1 matching over 9 bases. The CDR3 covers 14 residues. Germline values: CDR1 MNHEY, CDR2 SVGAGI. With V trimmed by 5 bases and J by 4 bases, 6 bases remained unmatched.

The gene calls are TRBV6-2 or TRBV6-3 and TRBJ1-5; D remains ambiguous. CDR1 and CDR2 from the germline V gene are MNHEY and SVGEGT. The CDR3 length is 16 residues. Deletions cut 2 bases from V and 0 bases from J, with 11 bases between. The CDR3 loop reads CASSYPTEPSNQPQHF. CDR3 DNA sequence: TGTGCCAGCAGTTACCCGACGGAGCCTAGCAATCAGCCCCAGCATTTT.

This clonotype showed up just a few times. The CDR3, as DNA: TGTGCCAGCAGTGGGGCGGGGACACCACAAGAGACCCAGTACTTC. Protein: CASSGAGTPQETQYF. This chain joins TRBV12-3 or TRBV12-4 and TRBJ2-5; either TRBD1 or TRBD2 may supply D (6 bases each). Trimming removed 5 bases from V and 2 bases from J, with 15 bases in between. The CDR3 consists of 15 residues.

The chain links TRBV20-1 to TRBJ1-6; no definite D call. V was pared by 1 base and J by 10 bases, with 11 bases between. This CDR3 contains 13 residues. The germline V gene encodes CDR1 DFQATT and CDR2 SNEGSKA (reference sequence). The CDR3 protein is CSARVVGGSPLHF. CDR3 nucleotides: TGCAGTGCTAGAGTGGTAGGAGGCTCACCCCTCCACTTT.

The chain joins TRBV6-5 to TRBJ1-1; TRBD1 matches at 7 bases. The CDR3 consists of 16 residues. With V trimmed by 5 bases and J by 3 bases, 12 bases remained unmatched. Germline V CDR1 and CDR2: MNHEY, SVGAGI. The DNA of the CDR3 is TGTGCCAGCAGTCCCCCAGGGGGGCGCCGGGACACTGAAGCTTTCTTT. Translation gives CASSPPGGRRDTEAFF.

This chain connects TRBV4-3 to TRBJ2-2; no clear D. Germline V lookup: CDR1 LGHNA, CDR2 YSLEER. The CDR3 consists of 16 residues. The V and J ends lost 3 bases and 0 bases respectively, with 11 bases between them. The CDR3 region is CASSQDDGPNTGELFF. DNA for the CDR3: TGCGCCAGCAGCCAGGATGACGGACCGAACACCGGGGAGCTGTTTTTT.

The chain uses TRBV6-6 and TRBJ2-7; D remains unclear. CDR1 and CDR2 from the germline V gene are MNHNY and SVGAGI (reference sequence). The CDR3 extends over 15 amino acids. V lost 2 bases and J 3 bases, leaving 14 bases between the germline ends. Written as DNA, the CDR3 is TGTGCCAGCAGTTACAGATCCCAACTCGGCTACGAGCAGTACTTC. Its translation: CASSYRSQLGYEQYF.

This clonotype showed up many times. This sequence joins TRBV19 and TRBJ1-5; D is uncertain. The V end was cut by 6 bases, the J end by 2 bases, with 14 bases between. The CDR3 consists of 15 residues. Germline values: CDR1 LNHDA, CDR2 SQIVND (reference sequence). The chain's CDR3 is CASSPASIGNQPQHF. The CDR3 DNA reads TGTGCCAGTAGCCCCGCCAGTATTGGCAATCAGCCCCAGCATTTT.

The V and J genes are TRBV11-3 and TRBJ2-7, with unresolved D. Germline V gene data show CDR1 as SGHNT and CDR2 as YENEEA. V lost 3 bases, J lost 2 bases, and 17 bases lay in between. There are 16 residues in the CDR3. The CDR3 DNA follows: TGTGCCAGCAGCTTCACCTGGCAGGACCTTGCCTACGAGCAGTACTTC. It encodes CASSFTWQDLAYEQYF.